Following are 5 T cell receptor beta chains from one sample sequenced in a study of blood T cell repertoires in COVID-19. Measured with immunoSEQ multiplex PCR; TCRdb has only the in-frame clones, and not every one. There are fewer than 300,000 clones in the sample; 80% to 95% occur only once, and roughly 1.1% lies in the top ten. Sequencing was performed on PBMCs or T cells enriched from blood (not recorded which). The receptors stem from a woman under 40 who had recovered from COVID-19.

The chain has TRBV12-3 or TRBV12-4 and TRBJ1-2; the match to TRBD1 covers 9 bases. V lost 5 bases to trimming and J lost 2 bases; unmatched junction nucleotides: 0. This CDR3 is built from 13 residues. CDR3 sequence: CASSTGGNYGYTF. The CDR3 coding sequence is TGTGCCAGCAGTACAGGGGGCAACTATGGCTACACCTTC.

This clone showed up just once. The chain recombines TRBV7-8 with TRBJ1-1, with D unresolved. The CDR3 is 10 residues long. Germline loops: CDR1 SGHVS, CDR2 FQNEAQ. The germline V and J ends were trimmed by 10 bases and 6 bases, with 9 bases remaining between them. The CDR3 DNA reads as TGTGCCACCTCGGCGGCTGAAGCTTTCTTT. The encoded protein is CATSAAEAFF.

This chain connects TRBV5-4 to TRBJ2-1; TRBD1 matches at 8 bases. CDR1 and CDR2 (germline): SGHNT, YYREEE (reference sequence). The J segment lost 4 bases and the V segment lost 4 bases, leaving 7 bases of the junction unmatched. The CDR3 runs to 15 residues. The chain's CDR3 is CASSQGTGGYNEQFF. As DNA, the CDR3 is TGTGCCAGCAGCCAGGGGACAGGAGGATACAATGAGCAGTTCTTC.

V gene TRBV2 combines with J gene TRBJ2-7; D call uncertain. This CDR3 has 13 residues. Germline CDR1 reads SNHLY; CDR2 reads FYNNEI. The ends were cut back, 3 bases at V and 3 bases at J, with 9 bases in the middle. The CDR3 DNA follows: TGTGCCAGCAGTGACGGTCCCCTCTACGAGCAGTACTTC. Its translation: CASSDGPLYEQYF.

This clone was detected only a few times. This chain joins TRBV5-1 and TRBJ1-1, with D maybe TRBD1 (6 bases). CDR1 is SGHRS and CDR2 is YFSETQ in the germline V gene. The germline V and J ends were trimmed by 0 bases and 0 bases, with 9 bases remaining between them. The CDR3 totals 15 residues. CDR3 residues: CASSLGDRLNTEAFF. The CDR3 bases are TGCGCCAGCAGCTTGGGTGACAGGTTGAACACTGAAGCTTTCTTT.